Listed here is a single TCR beta chain. The data originate from a study of T cell responses to AZD1222 COVID-19 vaccine. This CDR3 region has 14 residues. Germline values: CDR1 LGHDT, CDR2 YNNKEL (reference sequence). Trimming shortened V by 0 bases and J by 3 bases, and 6 bases separated the two germline ends. Only in-frame clones appear in the TCRdb table, and some are missing; sequencing was by immunoSEQ multiplex PCR. Of fewer than 200,000 clones detected, roughly 91% appear once; the ten largest clones hold 1.5% to 2%. The sequence was obtained from an adult in good health. The chain is built from TRBV3-1 (or the pseudogene TRBV3-2) and TRBJ1-3; D remains ambiguous. The specimen comprised peripheral blood, sampled on day 0 of AZD1222 vaccination. The CDR3 reads CASSQERFGNTIYF. CDR3 coding DNA: TGTGCCAGCAGCCAAGAACGGTTTGGAAACACCATATATTTT.